The rows below give T cell receptor beta chains drawn from one sample of a study of cytomegalovirus exposure and HLA in healthy donors. Assay: immunoSEQ multiplex PCR; the TCRdb copy retains only in-frame clones and omits some. The sample contains some 170,000 clones, just over 70% of which appear only once. Sequencing was performed on PBMCs. These receptors all stem from a man younger than 35 in good health and CMV-seropositive. The CDR3 runs from the conserved cysteine through the conserved F or W. Each record gives: CDR3 DNA, CDR3 protein, J gene, V gene, clone size, D gene. D genes are given only for firm matches. Rows give clone size only sometimes, using once, few, many, or a class for an expanded clone.

TGCAGCGTTTGGGCAGGGGTGGTCAATCAGCCCCAGCATTTT,CSVWAGVVNQPQHF,TRBJ1-5,TRBV29-1,.,.
TGCGCCAGCAGCCAAGGGACAGGAGAATATGGCTACACCTTC,CASSQGTGEYGYTF,TRBJ1-2,TRBV4-1,.,TRBD1
TGTGCCACCTTACGCGCCGCGGGAGTACCGGGGGAGCTGTTTTTT,CATLRAAGVPGELFF,TRBJ2-2,TRBV27,few,TRBD2
TGTGCCAGCAGCTATAAAGCCCCCGGGACAGCGGACACTGAAGCTTTCTTT,CASSYKAPGTADTEAFF,TRBJ1-1,TRBV7-6,once,TRBD1
TGCGCCAGCACCCGAACAGGGGGCACGGGACGGTACTACAATGAGCAGTTCTTC,CASTRTGGTGRYYNEQFF,TRBJ2-1,TRBV10-2,.,TRBD1
TGCGCCAGCAGCCAAGATCTTGGGGGGGGGCAGCCCCAGCATTTT,CASSQDLGGGQPQHF,TRBJ1-5,TRBV4-1,few,.
TGCAGTTTAGGGGTGACTGAAGCTTTCTTT,CSLGVTEAFF,TRBJ1-1,TRBV20-1,.,.
TGTGCCAGCTCACCAGGGGGCATACTGGGGGCCGTAGGTCAGCCCCAGCATTTT,CASSPGGILGAVGQPQHF,TRBJ1-5,TRBV18,.,.
TGTGCCAGCAGCTTAATTCCAGGGGACCCCACCGGGGAGCTGTTTTTT,CASSLIPGDPTGELFF,TRBJ2-2,TRBV7-9,.,.
TGTGCCAGCAGTTACGTAGGGGGGGCCAGCTACAATGAGCAGTTCTTC,CASSYVGGASYNEQFF,TRBJ2-1,TRBV6-5,.,.
TGTGCCAGCAGTTCCGGGGAGACCCAGTACTTC,CASSSGETQYF,TRBJ2-5,TRBV6-6,.,.
TGTGCCAGCAGCACCCGGACAGACTCTGGAAACACCATATATTTT,CASSTRTDSGNTIYF,TRBJ1-3,TRBV11-3,.,.
TGTGCCAGCAGTACGAACGACAGGGGGCCTGAAGCTTTCTTT,CASSTNDRGPEAFF,TRBJ1-1,TRBV6-6,few,TRBD1
TGTGCCAGCAGCGAGCCATCGGCGGCCTATGGCTACACCTTC,CASSEPSAAYGYTF,TRBJ1-2,TRBV7-9,.,.
TGCGCCAGCAGCTCCACTAGCGGGAGGTACAATGAGCAGTTCTTC,CASSSTSGRYNEQFF,TRBJ2-1,TRBV5-1,.,TRBD2